This TCR beta chain was sequenced in a study of a mutant IDH1 vaccine in newly diagnosed glioma. Time point: week 35, safety follow-up. Topical imiquimod was applied with each vaccine dose, which held 300 ug of mutant IDH1 20-mer peptide. Clones were sequenced by immunoSEQ multiplex PCR, and TCRdb holds only the in-frame ones, with some missing. The data contain 35,000 to 50,000 clones, 65% to 90% of them singletons. On this clone itself: Its target is not known.

The sample was PBMCs, taken from a glioma patient whose treatment included an IDH1 peptide vaccine. This TCR came from a woman between 50 and 59 years old with glioma.

The CDR3 DNA reads TGTGCCAGCAGCTCCACCCACAGAACCCCGAACCCTGGCTACACCTTC. Amino acids: CASSSTHRTPNPGYTF. The rearrangement links TRBV5-6 to TRBJ1-2; D not resolved. CDR3 length: 16 residues. Looked up from germline, CDR1 is SGHDT and CDR2 is YYEEEE. Deletions cut 3 bases from V and 7 bases from J, with 22 bases between.